The present TCR beta chain was sequenced within a study of T cells after yellow fever vaccination. This clonotype was observed a handful of times. Trimming shortened V by 7 bases and J by 2 bases, and 15 bases separated the two germline ends. The CDR3 covers 14 residues. TCRdb passed the 5' RACE reads through MiXCR, listing each CDR3 protein once. The table lists hundreds of thousands of distinct CDR3 sequences, approximately 15% of them singletons. The genes are TRBV12-3 or TRBV12-4 and TRBJ2-7, with D possibly TRBD1 on 6 matching bases. The source is a man under 40 who received the YFV17D yellow fever vaccine. Sequencing used PBMCs, obtained on the day of the yellow fever booster vaccination. Here the CDR3 DNA reads TGTGCCAGCATCAAAGCAGGGGCTGCCTACGAGCAGTACTTC. Its translation is CASIKAGAAYEQYF.